The source of this T cell receptor (beta chain) is a study of vaccination and CD4 T cells after COVID-19. Study results and caveats: Spike mono-reactivity applied to 304 of 307 vaccine-specific clones detected in convalescent patients.

From germline, CDR1 is SGHRS and CDR2 YFSETQ. The CDR3 has 15 residues. V lost 4 bases, J lost 6 bases, and 9 bases stayed unmatched. This clonotype has just a few counts. As yet, its antigen is unknown. Oncomine TCR Beta short-read sequencing was applied to DNA from cultured CD4+ T cells. From CD4+ T cells that had been cultured, genomic DNA was extracted. TCRdb reanalysed the PCR reads using MiXCR and keeps one entry per CDR3 protein. This table holds 15,000 to 20,000 distinct CDR3 sequences, around 28% found once. Treatment reported: roughly 10-day PBMC culture with coronavirus spike peptide pools or control peptides (ViraFEST assay).

The chain has TRBV5-1 and TRBJ2-1; 8 bases agree with TRBD1. The sample taken for sequencing was cultured CD4+ T cells from blood. This clonotype was sampled from a human donor with COVID-19. The CDR3 coding sequence is TGCGCCAGCAGCCCCGACCCCGACAGGGGCAATGAGCAGTTCTTC. Amino acids: CASSPDPDRGNEQFF.